This TCR beta chain was sequenced for a study of blood T cell repertoires in COVID-19. About the study: COVID-19 samples collected from the United States, Italy and Spain covered acute and convalescent phases. Sample material is recorded as cDNA or gDNA derived from T cells, B-cell-depleted T cells, or PBMCs.

The method was immunoSEQ multiplex PCR; TCRdb's version includes in-frame clones alone and lacks a portion of them. The table lists approximately 150,000 clones, roughly 79% of them singletons. Germline assignment: CDR1 SGHTA and CDR2 FQGNSA. V lost 3 bases to trimming and J lost 5 bases, with 11 bases between them. The CDR3 loop spans 13 amino acids. The sequenced material came from peripheral blood. The genes are TRBV7-2 and TRBJ2-7; possibly TRBD1 for D (5 bases). The TCR was taken from a woman aged 55-75 years with acute or convalescent COVID-19. The CDR3 loop reads CASSFQGTNEQYF. The DNA for the CDR3 is TGTGCCAGCAGCTTTCAGGGAACAAACGAGCAGTACTTC.